What follows is one TCR beta chain and its context. Isolated RNA was reverse transcribed into cDNA used as the sequencing template. Generated by immunoSEQ multiplex PCR, the TCRdb table keeps only in-frame clones and is missing some. The profile shows approximately 190,000 clones, roughly 50% of them singletons. The treatment is: oral pan-JAK inhibitor, 5-10 mg twice daily. In alopecia areata patients, both lesional scalp punch biopsies and peripheral blood were collected. This entry is derived from a study of CD8+ T cells in alopecia areata. The overall study: Patients took tofacitinib for 6 to 18 months, followed by 6 drug-free months. Disease severity was quantified as SALT score of affected scalp area.

The CDR3 consists of 14 residues. CDR1 is SEHNR and CDR2 is FQNEAQ in the germline V gene (reference sequence). The ends were cut back, 5 bases at V and 5 bases at J, with 15 bases in the middle. This TCR derives from a human donor with alopecia areata. The chain is built from TRBV7-9 and TRBJ2-5; D is ambiguous. Sequenced here: CD4+ T cells sorted from blood, sampled at week 24, from a patient treated with tofacitinib. The CDR3 region is CASSPHYSLETQYF. The CDR3 nucleotides read TGTGCCAGCAGCCCCCATTACTCGTTGGAGACCCAGTACTTC.